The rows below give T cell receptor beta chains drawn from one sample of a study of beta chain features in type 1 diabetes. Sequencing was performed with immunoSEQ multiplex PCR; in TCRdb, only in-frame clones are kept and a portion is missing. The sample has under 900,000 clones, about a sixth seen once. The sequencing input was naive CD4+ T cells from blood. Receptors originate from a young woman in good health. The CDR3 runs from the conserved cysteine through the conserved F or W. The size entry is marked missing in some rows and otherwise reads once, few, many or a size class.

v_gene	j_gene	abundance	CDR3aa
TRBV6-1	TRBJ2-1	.	CASRSGTSANNEQFF
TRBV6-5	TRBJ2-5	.	CASSFRDSPGLETQYF
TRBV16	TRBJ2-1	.	CASSQSPYNEQFF
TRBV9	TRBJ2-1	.	CASSVGLVAGLF
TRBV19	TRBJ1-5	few	CASTWTGHQPQHF
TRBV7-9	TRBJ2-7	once	CASSSQDRSSYEQYF
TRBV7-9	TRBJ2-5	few	CASSLAWLAGQETQYF
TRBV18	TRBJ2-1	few	CASSPTAGRNEQFF
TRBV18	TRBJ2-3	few	CASSPLLGQRTDTQYF
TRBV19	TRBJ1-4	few	CASSIAATNEKLFF
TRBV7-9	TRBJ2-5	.	CASSPGVGHQETQYF